One sample yielded the 4 T cell receptor beta chains listed below, sequenced in a study of T-cell memory formation after mild COVID-19. TCRdb re-called the 5' RACE reads through MiXCR, storing one row per CDR3 protein. The sample has 550,000 to 650,000 distinct CDR3 sequences; approximately 15% are singletons. Sequencing was performed on PBMCs or a T cell subset sorted from them (not recorded which). The origin of the receptors is an adult woman who had mild COVID-19 (a few samples of this study predate the infection). Cell type and time point are not known.

The CDR3 protein is CASSSSLGNYGYTF. The CDR3 DNA is TGCGCCAGCAGTTCTTCCCTGGGAAACTATGGCTACACCTTC. The chain joins TRBV4-1 to TRBJ1-2; the D is unclear. The V gene lost 6 bases and the J gene lost 2 bases, with 13 bases spanning the gap. Looked up from germline, CDR1 is MGHRA and CDR2 is YSYEKL. This CDR3 has 14 residues.

This clonotype was picked up a small number of times. This chain uses TRBV20-1 with TRBJ1-4, with 7 nucleotides matching TRBD1. CDR1 is DFQATT and CDR2 is SNEGSKA in the germline V gene (reference sequence). The CDR3 runs to 14 residues. With V trimmed by 6 bases and J by 4 bases, 8 bases remained unmatched. The DNA of the CDR3 is TGCAGTGCCGGAAAGGGACAGTTTAATGAAAAACTGTTTTTT. The encoded protein is CSAGKGQFNEKLFF.

This clonotype was found a few times. This sequence joins TRBV27 and TRBJ2-5; TRBD2 aligns across 11 bases. There are 16 residues in the CDR3. From germline, CDR1 is MNHEY and CDR2 SMNVEV (reference sequence). V trimming: 5 bases; J trimming: 5 bases; junction bases outside the gene matches: 10. The CDR3 sequence is CASSPLAGGPSETQYF. The CDR3 DNA reads TGTGCCAGCAGTCCATTAGCGGGAGGGCCGTCGGAGACCCAGTACTTC.

The V call is TRBV9, the J call TRBJ2-7, with D perhaps being TRBD1 or TRBD2 (5 bases each). This CDR3 is 13 amino acids long. The ends were cut back, 3 bases at V and 6 bases at J, with 13 bases in the middle. Germline lookup yields CDR1 SGDLS and CDR2 YYNGEE. CDR3 in amino acids: CASSALERGEQYF. CDR3 nucleotides: TGTGCCAGCAGCGCCTTGGAGAGGGGCGAGCAGTACTTC.